This is a list of T cell receptor beta chains from one sample in a study of blood T cell repertoires in COVID-19. Clones were read by immunoSEQ multiplex PCR, and TCRdb kept only the in-frame ones, dropping some. This repertoire shows 250,000 or so clones, around nine tenths found once; its top ten account for roughly 2.5%. Sequenced: peripheral blood. The receptors were gathered from a woman aged 55-69 years with acute or convalescent COVID-19. Each CDR3 is given with its conserved first and last residue. D genes are given only for firm matches. Only some rows state a clone size, as once, few, many or a class for expanded clones.

D gene: TRBD1; clone size: -; J gene: TRBJ1-4; V gene: TRBV3-1/TRBV3-2; CDR3 DNA: TGTGCCAGCAGCCGCCTTGGACAGGGAGGAAGTGAAAAACTGTTTTTT; CDR3 protein: CASSRLGQGGSEKLFF
D gene: -; clone size: -; J gene: TRBJ2-5; V gene: TRBV28; CDR3 DNA: TGTGCCAGCAGTTCTCCGGGGGGCCCAAGGAGAGAGACCCAGTACTTC; CDR3 protein: CASSSPGGPRRETQYF
D gene: TRBD1; clone size: -; J gene: TRBJ2-7; V gene: TRBV18; CDR3 DNA: TGTGCCAGCTCACAAAAGGACAGGGACGAGCAGTACTTC; CDR3 protein: CASSQKDRDEQYF
D gene: -; clone size: -; J gene: TRBJ2-1; V gene: TRBV14; CDR3 DNA: TGTGCCAGCAGCAGAAGAACGGGGGTATCCTACAATGAGCAGTTCTTC; CDR3 protein: CASSRRTGVSYNEQFF
D gene: -; clone size: -; J gene: TRBJ1-1; V gene: TRBV1; CDR3 DNA: TGCACCAGCAGCCCAAGTTCAGGGGATCGGGGAACTGAAGCTTTCTTT; CDR3 protein: CTSSPSSGDRGTEAFF
D gene: -; clone size: -; J gene: TRBJ2-7; V gene: TRBV23-1; CDR3 DNA: TGCGCCAGCAGTCGCCGAATTAGGGGCCGCCTCAGATCCTACGAGCAGTACTTC; CDR3 protein: CASSRRIRGRLRSYEQYF
D gene: -; clone size: -; J gene: TRBJ1-4; V gene: TRBV4-3; CDR3 DNA: TGCGCCAGCAGCCAAGATGGGCCAGCAACTAATGAAAAACTGTTTTTT; CDR3 protein: CASSQDGPATNEKLFF
D gene: -; clone size: -; J gene: TRBJ2-5; V gene: TRBV4-2; CDR3 DNA: TGTGCCAGCAGCCAAGGCCATTGGCAGGGTAAAGAGACCCAGTACTTC; CDR3 protein: CASSQGHWQGKETQYF
D gene: TRBD1; clone size: many; J gene: TRBJ2-7; V gene: TRBV19; CDR3 DNA: TGTGCCAGTAGTATAGGGACAGGCACCTACGAGCAGTACTTC; CDR3 protein: CASSIGTGTYEQYF
D gene: -; clone size: -; J gene: TRBJ1-1; V gene: TRBV18; CDR3 DNA: TGTGCCAGCTCACCACAAAGGGGAGGGGTTAACACTGAAGCTTTCTTT; CDR3 protein: CASSPQRGGVNTEAFF
D gene: TRBD1; clone size: -; J gene: TRBJ2-1; V gene: TRBV7-3; CDR3 DNA: TGTGCCAGCAGCTTAAGGACAGGAAGGAATGAGCAGTTCTTC; CDR3 protein: CASSLRTGRNEQFF
D gene: -; clone size: -; J gene: TRBJ1-3; V gene: TRBV12-3/TRBV12-4; CDR3 DNA: TGTGCCAGCAGCCCCTTAATGGGAGGCACCATATATTTT; CDR3 protein: CASSPLMGGTIYF
D gene: -; clone size: -; J gene: TRBJ1-5; V gene: TRBV27; CDR3 DNA: TGTGCCAGCAGAGTCACCTGGGGGGATCAGCCCCAGCATTTT; CDR3 protein: CASRVTWGDQPQHF
D gene: TRBD1; clone size: -; J gene: TRBJ1-6; V gene: TRBV7-9; CDR3 DNA: TGTGCCAGCAGTACAGGGGGCTCCCGTTATAATTCACCCCTCCACTTT; CDR3 protein: CASSTGGSRYNSPLHF
D gene: TRBD1; clone size: -; J gene: TRBJ2-1; V gene: TRBV4-3; CDR3 DNA: TGCGCCAGCAGCCAAGGGACAGGGGGTAGTAATGAGCAGTTCTTC; CDR3 protein: CASSQGTGGSNEQFF
D gene: TRBD1; clone size: once; J gene: TRBJ2-7; V gene: TRBV28; CDR3 DNA: TGTGCCAGCAGAGCCGACAGGGTAGCCTACGAGCAGTACTTC; CDR3 protein: CASRADRVAYEQYF
D gene: -; clone size: -; J gene: TRBJ1-1; V gene: TRBV18; CDR3 DNA: TGTGCCAGCTCCGGAACAGGGCGGTCGAACACTGAAGCTTTCTTT; CDR3 protein: CASSGTGRSNTEAFF
D gene: -; clone size: -; J gene: TRBJ2-3; V gene: TRBV6-5; CDR3 DNA: TGTGCCAGCAGTTACACTGTTGCAGATACGCAGTATTTT; CDR3 protein: CASSYTVADTQYF
D gene: TRBD2; clone size: -; J gene: TRBJ2-3; V gene: TRBV9; CDR3 DNA: TGTGCCAGCAGCGTAGCAACGGGGGGGTACAGTGGAAGGACAGATACGCAGTATTTT; CDR3 protein: CASSVATGGYSGRTDTQYF
D gene: -; clone size: -; J gene: TRBJ2-1; V gene: TRBV19; CDR3 DNA: TGTGCCAGTAGTATATTCTTCGGGAGCGGCAATGAGCAGTTCTTC; CDR3 protein: CASSIFFGSGNEQFF
D gene: -; clone size: -; J gene: TRBJ2-5; V gene: TRBV6-2/TRBV6-3; CDR3 DNA: TGTGCCAGCAGTTTCGGGCAGGGGCTCAGAGAGACCCAGTACTTC; CDR3 protein: CASSFGQGLRETQYF
D gene: TRBD1; clone size: -; J gene: TRBJ1-5; V gene: TRBV4-2; CDR3 DNA: TGTGCCAGCAGCCAAGTCATAACTTATTCGGGACAGGGGGTTCTTAGGAATCAGCCCCAGCATTTT; CDR3 protein: CASSQVITYSGQGVLRNQPQHF
D gene: TRBD2; clone size: -; J gene: TRBJ2-7; V gene: TRBV5-6; CDR3 DNA: TGTGCCAGCAGCCACAGCTGGACTAGCGGGGTTCACGAGCAGTACTTC; CDR3 protein: CASSHSWTSGVHEQYF
D gene: -; clone size: -; J gene: TRBJ1-5; V gene: TRBV5-1; CDR3 DNA: TGCGCCAGCAGCCAACAGCCAGGGTACAATCAGCCCCAGCATTTT; CDR3 protein: CASSQQPGYNQPQHF
D gene: -; clone size: -; J gene: TRBJ1-6; V gene: TRBV6-6; CDR3 DNA: TGTGCCAGCAGTTACAACCAGGGTAATTCACCCCTCCACTTT; CDR3 protein: CASSYNQGNSPLHF
D gene: -; clone size: -; J gene: TRBJ1-2; V gene: TRBV5-1; CDR3 DNA: TGCGCCAGCAGTCATGACGGATTGTCTCTCGGGGGCTATGGCTACACCTTC; CDR3 protein: CASSHDGLSLGGYGYTF
D gene: -; clone size: -; J gene: TRBJ1-5; V gene: TRBV9; CDR3 DNA: TGTGCCAGCAGCGCCCAGGGTATCAATCAGCCCCAGCATTTT; CDR3 protein: CASSAQGINQPQHF
D gene: TRBD2; clone size: -; J gene: TRBJ2-7; V gene: TRBV5-6; CDR3 DNA: TGTGCCAGCAGATCGACTAGCGGGGCCTACGAGCAGTACTTC; CDR3 protein: CASRSTSGAYEQYF
D gene: TRBD1; clone size: -; J gene: TRBJ1-5; V gene: TRBV9; CDR3 DNA: TGTGCCAGCACCATACTGCCCGGGACAGAGAATCAGCCCCAGCATTTT; CDR3 protein: CASTILPGTENQPQHF